One sample yielded the 19 T cell receptor beta chains listed below, sequenced in a study of identifying expanded T cells in peripheral blood. Only in-frame clones appear in the TCRdb table, and some are missing; sequencing was by immunoSEQ multiplex PCR. Here the sample spans 100,000 or so clones, roughly 90% being singletons. The specimen sequenced was blood. These receptors were taken from a person aged 18 to 70 in good health.

The rearrangement joins TRBV6-6 to TRBJ2-1, with 10 bases that match TRBD2. The junction had 11 bases not matched to a gene; V was cut back by 0 bases and J by 15 bases. The CDR3 is 15 residues long. Germline-derived CDR1 and CDR2 are MNHNY and SVGAGI (reference sequence). The CDR3 region is CASSYSVSSGGSRFF. For the CDR3, the DNA is TGTGCCAGCAGTTACTCTGTTTCTAGCGGGGGTAGTCGGTTCTTC.

This clone was seen once. This chain connects TRBV5-1 to TRBJ2-3; 9 nucleotides agree with TRBD1. The J segment lost 0 bases and the V segment lost 3 bases, leaving 2 bases of the junction unmatched. Germline CDR1 is SGHRS and CDR2 is YFSETQ. The length of the CDR3 is 15 residues. As DNA, the CDR3 is TGCGCCAGCAGCTCTGGACAGGGGAGCACAGATACGCAGTATTTT. The encoded protein is CASSSGQGSTDTQYF.

In nucleotides, the CDR3 is TGTGCCAGCAGTCCTAGGACAGGGCCCTACGAGCAGTACTTC. Translating gives CASSPRTGPYEQYF. The rearrangement links TRBV6-1 to TRBJ2-7; 8 nucleotides match TRBD1. There are 14 residues in the CDR3. Germline V lookup: CDR1 MNHNS, CDR2 SASEGT. Trimming cost V 5 bases and J 2 bases; bases outside gene matches: 5.

V and J are TRBV4-3 and TRBJ1-4; TRBD1 might be the D (6 bases). The CDR3 is 18 amino acids. V lost 3 bases and J lost 10, with 27 bases in between. The germline gives CDR1 LGHNA, CDR2 YSLEER. The CDR3 bases are TGCGCCAGCAGCCACGGCACTATCATTGGACAGCTCGGAGGAAAACTGTTTTTT. This encodes CASSHGTIIGQLGGKLFF.

V and J are TRBV28 and TRBJ1-6; TRBD1 is a possible D gene (5 bases). V was cut by 4 bases and J by 10 bases, with 17 bases left in between. Germline V gene data show CDR1 as MDHEN and CDR2 as SYDVKM. The length of the CDR3 is 15 residues. In nucleotides, the CDR3 is TGTGCCAGCAGTTCGTCGATGAGTCGGGGGTCACCCCTCCACTTT. It encodes CASSSSMSRGSPLHF. The whole variable domain, remainder taken from reference TRBV28 and TRBJ1-6, is DVKVTQSSRYLVKRTGEKVFLECVQDMDHENMFWYRQDPGLGLRLIYFSYDVKMKEKGDIPEGYSVSREKKERFSLILESASTNQTSMYLCASSSSMSRGSPLHFGNGTRLTVT.

The CDR3 protein is CASSLESDYGYTF. CDR3 bases: TGTGCCAGCAGCTTAGAGTCGGACTATGGCTACACCTTC. The V call is TRBV7-9, the J call TRBJ1-2; D gene uncertain. Germline assignment: CDR1 SEHNR and CDR2 FQNEAQ (reference sequence). CDR3 length: 13 residues. The V gene lost 1 base and the J gene lost 3 bases, with 6 bases spanning the gap.

This chain's CDR3 is CASSLAGKGYTLSSYEQYF. CDR3 DNA: TGCGCCAGCAGCTTGGCCGGTAAAGGGTACACGCTATCCTCCTACGAGCAGTACTTC. This chain uses TRBV5-1 with TRBJ2-7; D not certain. There are 19 residues in the CDR3. Looked up from germline, CDR1 is SGHRS and CDR2 is YFSETQ. V was pared by 0 bases and J by 0 bases, with 22 bases between.

This clone occurred once. V gene TRBV27 combines with J gene TRBJ2-7, with D possibly being TRBD1 (5 bases). This CDR3 comprises 16 residues. CDR1 and CDR2 from the germline V gene are MNHEY and SMNVEV (reference sequence). Trimming stripped 7 bases from V and 5 bases from J, with 24 bases between. The DNA of the CDR3 is TGTGCCAGCACCCCCCTGGGGCGGCAGGGCGCCCACGAGCAGTACTTC. It yields the protein CASTPLGRQGAHEQYF.

The chain joins TRBV27 to TRBJ2-4; tentatively, D is TRBD1 (6 bases). Germline V gives CDR1 MNHEY, CDR2 SMNVEV (reference sequence). CDR3 length equals 13 residues. V was trimmed by 1 base and J by 7 bases, leaving 8 bases between them. The CDR3 here is CASSLLQGNIQYF. CDR3 bases: TGTGCCAGCAGTTTATTACAGGGTAACATTCAGTACTTC.

The chain uses TRBV4-1 and TRBJ2-2, with D possibly TRBD2 on 7 matching bases. Trimming took off 0 bases at V and 7 bases at J, with 15 bases between the two ends. Germline lookup yields CDR1 MGHRA and CDR2 YSYEKL. The CDR3 runs to 16 residues. The CDR3 region has the DNA TGCGCCAGCAGCCAAGATTTGGGGGGGGCGCTCGGGGAGCTGTTTTTT. Protein: CASSQDLGGALGELFF.

The chain is built from TRBV28 and TRBJ2-7; D gene ambiguous. The CDR3 runs 12 residues. CDR1 is MDHEN and CDR2 is SYDVKM in the germline V gene. Between the trimmed V and J ends, which lost 6 bases and 2 bases, there was a span of 8 bases. The CDR3 is CASSAVTYEQYF. CDR3 DNA sequence: TGTGCCAGCAGCGCGGTCACCTACGAGCAGTACTTC.

CDR3 loop: CATSRDPGRGYGYTF. For the CDR3, the DNA is TGTGCCACCAGCAGAGATCCGGGCCGGGGCTATGGCTACACCTTC. V is TRBV15 and J is TRBJ1-2; D is unclear. The germline V gene has CDR1 LNHNV and CDR2 YYDKDF (reference sequence). Trimming stripped 0 bases from V and 4 bases from J, with 12 bases between. The CDR3 covers 15 residues.

The CDR3 sequence is CASSSLGGGETQYF. As DNA, the CDR3 is TGTGCCAGCAGCTCCCTTGGGGGCGGTGAGACCCAGTACTTC. V usage is TRBV6-5 and J usage is TRBJ2-5, with a weak D call TRBD1 (6 bases). CDR3 size: 14 residues. The V gene lost 6 bases and the J gene lost 5 bases, with 16 bases spanning the gap. Per the germline V gene, CDR1 is MNHEY and CDR2 is SVGAGI.

This clone was observed a single time. The rearrangement uses TRBV9 and TRBJ2-3, with D uncertain. The ends were cut back, 7 bases at V and 1 base at J, with 16 bases in the middle. Germline CDR1 SGDLS, CDR2 YYNGEE. The length of the CDR3 is 15 residues. The DNA of the CDR3 is TGTGCCAGCGGGGTACGAGCAGGAGGCACAGATACGCAGTATTTT. Translating it yields CASGVRAGGTDTQYF. Complete variable domain (other parts from reference TRBV9 and TRBJ2-3): DSGVTQTPKHLITATGQRVTLRCSPRSGDLSVYWYQQSLDQGLQFLIQYYNGEERAKGNILERFSAQQFPDLHSELNLSSLELGDSALYFCASGVRAGGTDTQYFGPGTRLTVL.

This clone is a singleton in its sample. V and J are TRBV18 and TRBJ2-3, with TRBD2 matching over 9 bases. Per germline, CDR1 KGHSH and CDR2 LQKENI. The CDR3 is made up of 17 amino acids. V was pared by 2 bases and J by 0 bases, with 6 bases of the junction left unmatched. CDR3 sequence reads: CASSPAGLAPSTDTQYF. The CDR3 bases are TGTGCCAGCTCACCAGCCGGACTAGCGCCTAGCACAGATACGCAGTATTTT. The complete variable domain, with remaining parts taken from reference TRBV18 and TRBJ2-3, reads NAGVMQNPRHLVRRRGQEARLRCSPMKGHSHVYWYRQLPEEGLKFMVYLQKENIIDESGMPKERFSAEFPKEGPSILRIQQVVRGDSAAYFCASSPAGLAPSTDTQYFGPGTRLTVL.

The sample holds a few counts of this clone. The chain couples TRBV9 to TRBJ2-1; weak D call: TRBD2 (6 bases). Germline V CDR1 and CDR2: SGDLS, YYNGEE. With 0 bases removed from V and 3 bases from J, the gap between germline ends came to 10 bases. The CDR3 has 15 amino acids. CDR3 sequence: CASSVGGVLYNEQFF. The CDR3 region has the DNA TGTGCCAGCAGCGTAGGCGGGGTACTCTACAATGAGCAGTTCTTC.

This chain joins TRBV28 and TRBJ2-1, with TRBD1 matching 8 bases. V was clipped by 7 bases and J by 7 bases; unmatched bases: 15. The germline V gene has CDR1 MDHEN and CDR2 SYDVKM. CDR3 size: 16 residues. Written as DNA, the CDR3 is TGTGCCAGCAATCCCGCGGCAGGGGGCAGTAGGAATGAGCAGTTCTTC. This sequence encodes CASNPAAGGSRNEQFF.

The chain combines TRBV25-1 with TRBJ2-3; weak D call: TRBD2 (5 bases). CDR1 is MGHDK and CDR2 is SYGVNS in the germline V gene. The CDR3 has 14 amino acids. Trimming cost V 4 bases and J 1 base, with 9 bases left between them. CDR3 bases: TGTGCCAGCAGTGCCCGGGGTGGCACAGATACGCAGTATTTT. Encoded protein: CASSARGGTDTQYF.

The chain recombines TRBV4-1 with TRBJ1-4; TRBD1 matches at 8 bases. J lost 7 bases, V lost 4 bases, and 8 bases had no gene match. This CDR3 is built from 15 residues. Germline V CDR1 and CDR2: MGHRA, YSYEKL. The CDR3 reads CASSPGGGLGEKLFF. CDR3 in DNA: TGCGCCAGCAGCCCAGGGGGCGGTCTAGGTGAAAAACTGTTTTTT.